Shown below are 14 T cell receptor beta chains from a single sample sequenced in a study of T cell changes during pregnancy in multiple sclerosis. TCRdb's table, derived via immunoSEQ multiplex PCR, lists solely in-frame clones and lacks some. This repertoire shows roughly 90,000 clones, 85% to 95% found once; its top ten account for about 1.8%. The material was peripheral blood, obtained in the first trimester of pregnancy. The receptors here all came from a female donor in good health, enrolled as a control in a pregnancy study.

The DNA of the CDR3 is TGTGCCAGCAGCCTAGGCGCTGAAGCTTTCTTT. This gives the protein CASSLGAEAFF. The rearrangement joins TRBV28 to TRBJ1-1; D remains ambiguous. The CDR3 totals 11 residues. Trimming stripped 6 bases from V and 6 bases from J, with 8 bases between. CDR1 is MDHEN, CDR2 SYDVKM, per germline. Full variable domain (rest looked up from reference TRBV28 and TRBJ1-1): DVKVTQSSRYLVKRTGEKVFLECVQDMDHENMFWYRQDPGLGLRLIYFSYDVKMKEKGDIPEGYSVSREKKERFSLILESASTNQTSMYLCASSLGAEAFFGQGTRLTVV.

Worth noting for this clone: A read error may produce the germline difference seen at one junction end. V usage is TRBV7-7 and J usage is TRBJ1-3; D unclear. CDR1 is SSHAT, CDR2 FNYEAQ, per germline (reference sequence). The CDR3 has 15 amino acids. CDR3 DNA: TGTGCTAGCAGCTTAGCCCCAGGCACTGGAAACACCATATATTTT. Amino acids: CASSLAPGTGNTIYF.

The chain recombines TRBV13 with TRBJ2-7; tentatively, D is TRBD1 (6 bases). The V end was cut by 5 bases, the J end by 2 bases, with 10 bases between. Germline V gene sequence: CDR1 PRHDT, CDR2 FYEKMQ (reference sequence). The CDR3 length is 13 residues. CDR3 nucleotide sequence: TGTGCCAGCAGCCCCAGGGGAACCTACGAGCAGTACTTC. Amino acids: CASSPRGTYEQYF.

The chain employs TRBV28 and TRBJ1-5; no clear D. V lost 5 bases and J lost 0, with 8 bases in between. Germline lookup yields CDR1 MDHEN and CDR2 SYDVKM. The CDR3 has 14 residues. DNA of the CDR3: TGTGCCAGCAGTCTTCTAAATAGCAATCAGCCCCAGCATTTT. This codes for CASSLLNSNQPQHF. The complete variable domain, with remaining parts taken from reference TRBV28 and TRBJ1-5, reads DVKVTQSSRYLVKRTGEKVFLECVQDMDHENMFWYRQDPGLGLRLIYFSYDVKMKEKGDIPEGYSVSREKKERFSLILESASTNQTSMYLCASSLLNSNQPQHFGDGTRLSIL.

This clone was counted only a few times. The V call is TRBV5-1, the J call TRBJ2-7; 7 positions match TRBD1. J lost 6 bases, V lost 3 bases, and 12 bases had no gene match. This CDR3 spans 15 amino acids. Germline values: CDR1 SGHRS, CDR2 YFSETQ. Here the CDR3 DNA reads TGCGCCAGCAGCTCAACCTCTAACCAGGGGGTCGAGCAGTACTTC. Its protein product is CASSSTSNQGVEQYF.

The chain joins TRBV7-3 to TRBJ2-3; 9 bases match TRBD2. The CDR3 sequence is 15 residues long. CDR1 is SGHTA and CDR2 is FQGTGA in the germline V gene. V shed 1 base, J shed 5 bases, and the junction held 4 bases outside the gene matches. The CDR3 DNA sequence: TGTGCCAGCAGCTTAAGCGGGGGGGCGGTAGATACGCAGTATTTT. It codes for CASSLSGGAVDTQYF.

This chain uses TRBV4-1 with TRBJ2-2; D is ambiguous. The germline V gene has CDR1 MGHRA and CDR2 YSYEKL. This CDR3 is 16 amino acids long. Trimming removed 1 base from V and 6 bases from J, with 15 bases in between. The CDR3 coding sequence is TGCGCCAGCAGCCAAGGTTGGCAGGCGCGTCCCGGGGAGCTGTTTTTT. It specifies CASSQGWQARPGELFF.

The sample holds a few counts of this clone. The DNA for the CDR3 is TGTGCCAGCTCACCACAGTCGGCAGGGGGGAATACTGAAGCTTTCTTT. Amino acid sequence: CASSPQSAGGNTEAFF. The chain links TRBV18 to TRBJ1-1, with 7 nucleotides matching TRBD1. Unmatched junction bases numbered 10, after V lost 1 base and J lost 5 bases. The CDR3 length is 16 residues. Germline V gene lookup returns CDR1 KGHSH and CDR2 LQKENI. The variable domain in full, with the rest retrieved from reference TRBV18 and TRBJ1-1, is NAGVMQNPRHLVRRRGQEARLRCSPMKGHSHVYWYRQLPEEGLKFMVYLQKENIIDESGMPKERFSAEFPKEGPSILRIQQVVRGDSAAYFCASSPQSAGGNTEAFFGQGTRLTVV.

This rearrangement joins TRBV28 to TRBJ2-7; D is possibly TRBD1 (5 bases). Trimming removed 9 bases at V and 2 bases at J, with 14 bases between. Germline V gene sequence: CDR1 MDHEN, CDR2 SYDVKM. The CDR3 is made up of 13 amino acids. Here the CDR3 DNA reads TGTGCCAGTAAACTAAGGGGCCCCTACGAGCAGTACTTC. Translating it yields CASKLRGPYEQYF.

J is TRBJ2-7 and V is TRBV18; 8 nucleotides line up with TRBD1. The ends lost 6 bases at V and 6 bases at J; junction bases unmatched: 16. The CDR3 length is 16 residues. Germline CDR1 and CDR2: KGHSH and LQKENI. The CDR3 DNA follows: TGTGCCAGCTCCCGAGTTAATCCAGACAGGGGCAGCGAGCAGTACTTC. Protein product: CASSRVNPDRGSEQYF.

The chain has TRBV28 and TRBJ1-2; D gene ambiguous. CDR1 is MDHEN and CDR2 is SYDVKM in the germline V gene. V was pared by 7 bases and J by 0 bases, with 15 bases between. The CDR3 spans 15 residues. In DNA, the CDR3 is TGTGCCAGCATGCCCGGGAGTAATACTAACTATGGCTACACCTTC. Its translation is CASMPGSNTNYGYTF.

The chain combines TRBV2 with TRBJ1-5; TRBD1 matches at 10 bases. Germline loops: CDR1 SNHLY, CDR2 FYNNEI. The CDR3 extends over 16 amino acids. After removal of 6 bases from V and 7 bases from J, the junction contained 12 bases not matched to a gene. In nucleotides, the CDR3 is TGTGCCAGCAGAGGGGACAGGGGACCGCGTGGGCAGCCCCAGCATTTT. Encoded protein: CASRGDRGPRGQPQHF.

The chain joins TRBV11-2 to TRBJ1-3, with unresolved D. The CDR3 has 13 residues. V lost 5 bases to trimming and J lost 4 bases, with 9 bases between them. Germline V gene sequence: CDR1 SGHAT, CDR2 FQNNGV. The CDR3 DNA reads TGTGCCAGCAGCGTGCCCGGGGGAAACACCATATATTTT. It encodes CASSVPGGNTIYF. Filled out from reference TRBV11-2 and TRBJ1-3, the complete variable domain reads EAGVAQSPRYKIIEKRQSVAFWCNPISGHATLYWYQQILGQGPKLLIQFQNNGVVDDSQLPKDRFSAERLKGVDSTLKIQPAKLEDSAVYLCASSVPGGNTIYFGEGSWLTVV.

The chain uses TRBV11-2 and TRBJ1-1, with D possibly TRBD1 on 5 matching bases. This CDR3 has 15 residues. V was clipped by 1 base and J by 3 bases, with 12 bases between them. Germline lookup yields CDR1 SGHAT and CDR2 FQNNGV. The CDR3 spells CASSLGPGRYTEAFF. In nucleotides, the CDR3 is TGTGCCAGCAGCTTAGGGCCAGGGCGATACACTGAAGCTTTCTTT.